These 8 T cell receptor beta chains were sequenced from one sample in a study of cytotoxic CD8 clonotypes in ibrutinib-treated CLL. The data were produced by immunoSEQ multiplex PCR, yet TCRdb's version contains in-frame clones alone and is incomplete. The sample includes 200,000 to 250,000 clones, more than 65% of them seen just once. Sequencing was performed on PBMCs, taken after 12 months of ibrutinib treatment. All receptors come from a human donor with chronic lymphocytic leukemia.

This clone was seen only a few times. The rearrangement uses TRBV7-2 and TRBJ2-5; 14 bases agree with TRBD2. J gave up 5 bases and V 5 bases, and 4 bases lay outside the gene matches. Per germline, CDR1 SGHTA and CDR2 FQGNSA. The CDR3 runs to 15 residues. CDR3 in DNA: TGTGCCAGCAGCGCCGGGACTAGCGGGAGTGAGACCCAGTACTTC. Protein sequence: CASSAGTSGSETQYF.

The chain couples TRBV2 to TRBJ2-7; no definite D call. V lost 5 bases and J lost 0, with 11 bases in between. Germline CDR1 and CDR2: SNHLY and FYNNEI. The CDR3 runs 14 residues. As DNA, the CDR3 is TGTGCCAGCAGTCCGGAAATATTCTCCTACGAGCAGTACTTC. Its protein product is CASSPEIFSYEQYF.

This clone turned up a few times. The chain recombines TRBV5-1 with TRBJ2-7; D perhaps matches TRBD2 (6 bases). The germline CDR1 and CDR2 sequences are SGHRS and YFSETQ. Trimming pared 2 bases from V and 2 bases from J, leaving 11 bases between. CDR3 length: 14 residues. DNA for the CDR3: TGCGCCAGCAGCTTTCAAGGACTAACCTACGAGCAGTACTTC. Residues: CASSFQGLTYEQYF.

This sequence joins TRBV15 and TRBJ2-3; TRBD1 matches 11 bases. CDR3 length: 14 amino acids. J lost 3 bases, V lost 7 bases, and 3 bases had no gene match. Germline V lookup: CDR1 LNHNV, CDR2 YYDKDF (reference sequence). The DNA for the CDR3 is TGTGCCACCAAGGACAGGGGGCAAACAGATACGCAGTATTTT. Translation: CATKDRGQTDTQYF.

Points on this clone: Within the sample, other DNA sequences also encode this same CDR3. The J gene is TRBJ2-5, the V gene TRBV5-1; D is unclear. CDR1 is SGHRS and CDR2 is YFSETQ in the germline V gene. V shed 4 bases and J shed 1 base, with 2 bases lying between them. The CDR3 spans 11 residues. This CDR3 is CASSRQETQYF. For the CDR3, the DNA is TGCGCCAGCAGCCGCCAAGAGACCCAGTACTTC.

The rearrangement joins TRBV30 to TRBJ2-2; 7 bases agree with TRBD2. V dropped 6 bases and J dropped 5; count of bases not matched to a gene: 6. Germline V gene sequence: CDR1 GTSNPN, CDR2 SVGIG (reference sequence). This CDR3 contains 13 residues. CDR3 amino acids: CACKREGTGELFF. CDR3 nucleotide sequence: TGTGCCTGCAAAAGGGAGGGAACCGGGGAGCTGTTTTTT.

This rearrangement joins TRBV25-1 to TRBJ1-5, with a tentative D call TRBD1 (6 bases). Trimming shortened V by 4 bases and J by 4 bases, and 11 bases separated the two germline ends. Germline V gene lookup returns CDR1 MGHDK and CDR2 SYGVNS. This CDR3 contains 14 residues. The CDR3 nucleotides read TGTGCCAGCAGTGGGATTACAGGGAATCAGCCCCAGCATTTT. This gives the protein CASSGITGNQPQHF.

The chain couples TRBV5-1 to TRBJ1-1, with D maybe TRBD1 (6 bases). V was clipped by 4 bases and J by 8 bases, with 15 bases between them. CDR1 and CDR2 (germline): SGHRS, YFSETQ. This CDR3 contains 13 residues. In nucleotides, the CDR3 is TGCGCCAGCAGCATGCAGGGGATGACCGAAGCTTTCTTT. Protein: CASSMQGMTEAFF.